This T cell receptor beta chain was sequenced in a study of Graves' ophthalmopathy and Graves' hyperthyroidism. This CDR3 is 14 amino acids long. V shed 2 bases and J 6 bases; nucleotides not matched to a gene: 7. This clonotype was detected many times. The study amplified TCR beta CDR3 regions using RNA transcripts. HTBI primers served in a first-round RT-PCR, which a second-round multiplex PCR followed. TCRdb itself ran the multiplex PCR reads through MiXCR, one entry per CDR3 protein. The table includes 300,000 to 400,000 distinct CDR3 sequences, about 17% detected once. The sequence derives from an adult man with Graves' ophthalmopathy. Source material: peripheral blood. The chain combines TRBV12-3 or TRBV12-4 with TRBJ2-7; 7 nucleotides agree with TRBD2. The CDR3 loop reads CASSLMATSVEQYF. The CDR3 nucleotides read TGTGCCAGCAGTTTAATGGCTACTAGCGTCGAGCAGTACTTC.